The 25 T cell receptor beta chains reported below all come from one sample, sequenced in a study of regulatory T cells in long-lasting Graves disease. Construction of the TCR beta libraries employed iRepertoire HTBI primers in conjunction with Arm-PCR of CDR3 regions. One entry per CDR3 protein, called by TCRdb with MiXCR from the multiplex PCR reads. The repertoire holds fewer than 600,000 distinct CDR3 sequences, with less than 25% as singletons. The time point was: persistent/refractory GD, antithyroid drugs over 5 years with positive TRAb. Following extraction of RNA from PBMCs, that RNA was used to make the TCR library. The sequencing used peripheral blood mononuclear cells (PBMCs), collected when the disease was refractory, from a patient treated with antithyroid drugs. The receptor set was obtained from a female donor with Graves disease.

This clonotype was observed a few times. The chain uses TRBV7-9 and TRBJ1-5; no clear D gene. The CDR3 is 13 amino acids. V dropped 7 bases and J dropped 5 bases, with 12 bases sitting between them. Germline V gene sequence: CDR1 SEHNR, CDR2 FQNEAQ (reference sequence). This chain's CDR3 is CASTVQADQPQHF. Here the CDR3 DNA reads TGTGCCAGCACCGTGCAGGCAGATCAGCCCCAGCATTTT.

This clonotype was found a few times. CDR3: CASSLVMVSGTQYF. The CDR3 DNA reads as TGTGCCAGCAGCTTGGTAATGGTATCGGGGACCCAGTACTTC. The chain links TRBV5-6 to TRBJ2-5; D call uncertain. Trimming removed 0 bases from V and 7 bases from J, with 13 bases in between. Per the germline V gene, CDR1 is SGHDT and CDR2 is YYEEEE. The CDR3 is 14 residues long.

This clonotype was picked up many times. V usage is TRBV28 and J usage is TRBJ2-7; perhaps TRBD2 as D (5 bases). The V and J ends lost 0 bases and 7 bases respectively, with 10 bases between them. Germline values: CDR1 MDHEN, CDR2 SYDVKM. The CDR3 contains 13 residues. The CDR3 DNA reads TGTGCCAGCAGTTTATGGGGTTCGGGGGAGCAGTACTTC. Encoded protein: CASSLWGSGEQYF.

This rearrangement joins TRBV5-6 to TRBJ1-2, with unresolved D. The CDR3 contains 14 residues. From germline, CDR1 is SGHDT and CDR2 YYEEEE. Trimming stripped 0 bases from V and 4 bases from J, with 10 bases between. CDR3 amino acids: CASSLVASGYGYTF. DNA for the CDR3: TGTGCCAGCAGCTTGGTTGCGTCTGGCTATGGCTACACCTTC.

A few counts support this clonotype. The gene calls are TRBV12-5 and TRBJ2-2, with TRBD1 identical over 7 bases. The CDR3 sequence is 15 residues long. The germline V gene encodes CDR1 LGHNT and CDR2 FRNRAP. Unmatched junction bases numbered 5, after V lost 7 bases and J lost 0 bases. The CDR3 sequence: CASARTGANTGELFF. In DNA form, the CDR3 reads TGTGCTAGTGCCCGGACAGGCGCGAACACCGGGGAGCTGTTTTTT.

This clonotype was detected many times. The V call is TRBV30, the J call TRBJ1-1; 9 nucleotides line up with TRBD1. The germline V gene has CDR1 GTSNPN and CDR2 SVGIG (reference sequence). After removal of 5 bases from V and 1 base from J, the junction contained 2 bases not matched to a gene. The CDR3 has 13 residues. In DNA, the CDR3 is TGTGCCTGGGGACAGGGGCCGAACACTGAAGCTTTCTTT. As protein: CAWGQGPNTEAFF.

With regard to this clonotype: A read error may explain this, as a much larger clone is one base away. This chain uses TRBV10-3 with TRBJ1-2; no firm D call. CDR1 is ENHRY and CDR2 is SYGVKD in the germline V gene. The CDR3 is 15 residues long. This CDR3 is CATSESAGANYGYTF. The CDR3 nucleotides are TGTGCCACCAGTGAGTCGGCCGGAGCTAACTATGGCTACACCTTC.

Ten or more counts support this clonotype. The chain is built from TRBV12-3 or TRBV12-4 and TRBJ1-5; D remains ambiguous. The CDR3 has 15 amino acids. V dropped 2 bases and J dropped 7 bases, with 15 bases sitting between them. The CDR3 region has the DNA TGTGCCAGCAGTTTACTCGGAGGGCTTGGGCAGCCCCAGCATTTT. Its translation is CASSLLGGLGQPQHF.

This clonotype was detected many times. The chain links TRBV20-1 to TRBJ2-5; 11 positions match TRBD2. V shed 4 bases, J shed 0 bases, and the junction held 1 base outside the gene matches. Germline assignment: CDR1 DFQATT and CDR2 SNEGSKA (reference sequence). The CDR3 totals 14 residues. This chain's CDR3 is CSAKTSGNQETQYF. The CDR3, as DNA: TGCAGTGCTAAGACTAGCGGGAACCAAGAGACCCAGTACTTC.

V gene TRBV6-1 combines with J gene TRBJ2-7; the match to TRBD2 covers 12 bases. Germline V gene sequence: CDR1 MNHNS, CDR2 SASEGT. The trim removed 5 bases at V and 5 bases at J, leaving 13 bases unmatched. The CDR3 covers 17 residues. The CDR3 DNA reads TGTGCCAGCAGTCGTGAGACTAGCGGGAGTGTTCGGAACGAGCAGTACTTC. Translating gives CASSRETSGSVRNEQYF.

Many counts were recorded for this clonotype. The chain employs TRBV6-1 and TRBJ1-1; D gene unclear. Trimming took off 5 bases at V and 5 bases at J, with 12 bases between the two ends. Looked up from germline, CDR1 is MNHNS and CDR2 is SASEGT. This CDR3 comprises 13 residues. CDR3 in DNA: TGTGCCAGCAGTAGGGCAACGGGTACTGAAGCTTTCTTT. Its protein product is CASSRATGTEAFF.

The sample holds a few counts of this clonotype. The chain joins TRBV3-1 to TRBJ2-7, with no clear D. There are 15 residues in the CDR3. Trimming pared 0 bases from V and 2 bases from J, leaving 11 bases between. CDR1 and CDR2 from the germline V gene are LGHDT and YNNKEL (reference sequence). The CDR3 loop reads CASSQDLAAPYEQYF. For the CDR3, the DNA is TGTGCCAGCAGCCAAGATTTAGCAGCCCCCTACGAGCAGTACTTC.

The rearrangement uses TRBV30 and TRBJ2-7, with a tentative D call TRBD2 (6 bases). Trimming took 5 bases from V and 0 from J, leaving 11 bases between them. Germline CDR1 GTSNPN, CDR2 SVGIG (reference sequence). CDR3 length: 13 amino acids. CDR3 loop: CAWSGESSYEQYF. Here the CDR3 DNA reads TGTGCCTGGTCGGGGGAGAGCTCCTACGAGCAGTACTTC. Drawing the rest from reference TRBV30 and TRBJ2-7, the complete variable domain is SQTIHQWPATLVQPVGSPLSLECTVEGTSNPNLYWYRQAAGRGLQLLFYSVGIGQISSEVPQNLSASRPQDRQFILSSKKLLLSDSGFYLCAWSGESSYEQYFGPGTRLTVT.

V and J are TRBV20-1 and TRBJ1-2; D is undetermined. Trimming left V 1 base short and J 4 bases short, with 10 bases between. Germline loops: CDR1 DFQATT, CDR2 SNEGSKA (reference sequence). This CDR3 contains 13 residues. The CDR3 protein is CSARVSGSYGYTF. The CDR3 DNA sequence: TGCAGTGCTAGAGTTTCAGGCAGCTATGGCTACACCTTC.

This clonotype was picked up many times. This chain connects TRBV29-1 to TRBJ1-1; TRBD1 is a possible D gene (5 bases). V lost 2 bases and J lost 5, with 12 bases in between. CDR3 length: 13 amino acids. In germline, CDR1 is SQVTM, CDR2 ANQGSEA. This CDR3 reads CSVEPNQGTEAFF. In nucleotides, the CDR3 is TGCAGCGTTGAACCAAACCAGGGAACTGAAGCTTTCTTT.

This clonotype was seen many times. The J gene is TRBJ1-1, the V gene TRBV5-6; 7 bases line up with TRBD1. Germline loops: CDR1 SGHDT, CDR2 YYEEEE. CDR3 length: 14 amino acids. The J segment lost 7 bases and the V segment lost 4 bases, leaving 10 bases of the junction unmatched. The CDR3 spells CASSTSGGTVEAFF. CDR3 nucleotides: TGTGCCAGCAGCACGTCAGGGGGGACAGTTGAAGCTTTCTTT.

This clonotype was seen ten or more times. This rearrangement joins TRBV29-1 to TRBJ2-5; 7 bases are a match to TRBD2. CDR3 length equals 13 residues. CDR1 and CDR2 (germline): SQVTM, ANQGSEA. V lost 7 bases to trimming and J lost 5 bases; unmatched junction nucleotides: 10. The CDR3 DNA sequence: TGCAGCGCCCAGGGAGGGGCCGTGGAGACCCAGTACTTC. Protein: CSAQGGAVETQYF. Variable domain in full (rest from reference TRBV29-1 and TRBJ2-5): SAVISQKPSRDICQRGTSLTIQCQVDSQVTMMFWYRQQPGQSLTLIATANQGSEATYESGFVIDKFPISRPNLTFSTLTVSNMSPEDSSIYLCSAQGGAVETQYFGPGTRLLVL.

This clonotype was recorded many times. The chain uses TRBV7-9 and TRBJ2-7; 8 nucleotides agree with TRBD1. CDR1 and CDR2 (germline): SEHNR, FQNEAQ (reference sequence). V dropped 5 bases and J dropped 4; count of bases not matched to a gene: 16. The CDR3 covers 17 residues. Written as DNA, the CDR3 is TGTGCCAGCAGCGATTACTCCCGGGGACAGGCGACATACGAGCAGTACTTC. As protein: CASSDYSRGQATYEQYF.

This clonotype was seen at least ten times. The chain employs TRBV6-5 and TRBJ1-3; D gene unclear. Germline CDR1 and CDR2: MNHEY and SVGAGI. CDR3 length: 16 amino acids. V gave up 0 bases and J gave up 3 bases, with 12 bases separating them. CDR3 region: CASSYSGLSRGNTIYF. For the CDR3, the DNA is TGTGCCAGCAGTTACTCAGGGCTCTCCCGTGGAAACACCATATATTTT.

This clonotype has only a few counts. This chain links TRBV7-9 with TRBJ1-5, with D possibly TRBD1 on 5 matching bases. This CDR3 contains 16 residues. The germline V gene encodes CDR1 SEHNR and CDR2 FQNEAQ (reference sequence). V was shortened by 5 bases and J by 4 bases, with 18 bases between the two germline ends. In DNA, the CDR3 is TGTGCCAGCAGCCACCTGACACTAGGGGAAAATCAGCCCCAGCATTTT. This translates into CASSHLTLGENQPQHF.

This clonotype occurred many times. This chain connects TRBV6-1 to TRBJ1-1; the D is unclear. The V end lost 6 bases, the J end lost 4 bases, and 9 bases lay between the germline ends. Per the germline V gene, CDR1 is MNHNS and CDR2 is SASEGT. This CDR3 is 12 amino acids long. CDR3 coding DNA: TGTGCCAGCAGAAGGGTTGGCACTGAAGCTTTCTTT. Amino acids: CASRRVGTEAFF.

In this sample, this clonotype turned up many times. The V call is TRBV27, the J call TRBJ2-7; TRBD2 matches 14 bases. The CDR3 runs to 17 residues. Germline assignment: CDR1 MNHEY and CDR2 SMNVEV (reference sequence). The J segment lost 5 bases and the V segment lost 0 bases, leaving 6 bases of the junction unmatched. DNA for the CDR3: TGTGCCAGCAGTTTATCCCCGGGACTAGCGGGGGCAGACGAGCAGTACTTC. It specifies CASSLSPGLAGADEQYF.

This clonotype was seen repeatedly, ten times or more. The chain is built from TRBV20-1 and TRBJ1-1, with D tentatively TRBD1 (5 bases). CDR1 and CDR2 from the germline V gene are DFQATT and SNEGSKA (reference sequence). The CDR3 loop spans 12 amino acids. V was shortened by 0 bases and J by 6 bases, with 8 bases between the two germline ends. CDR3 nucleotide sequence: TGCAGTGCTAGAGATCAGACAGCTGAAGCTTTCTTT. As protein: CSARDQTAEAFF.

The rearrangement joins TRBV30 to TRBJ1-1; D call uncertain. Germline loops: CDR1 GTSNPN, CDR2 SVGIG (reference sequence). The CDR3 is made up of 14 amino acids. Trimming cost V 0 bases and J 4 bases, with 12 bases left between them. CDR3 coding DNA: TGTGCCTGGAGTGTTAGGGCTACGGGCACTGAAGCTTTCTTT. Amino acids: CAWSVRATGTEAFF. The full variable domain, with the rest looked up from reference TRBV30 and TRBJ1-1, is SQTIHQWPATLVQPVGSPLSLECTVEGTSNPNLYWYRQAAGRGLQLLFYSVGIGQISSEVPQNLSASRPQDRQFILSSKKLLLSDSGFYLCAWSVRATGTEAFFGQGTRLTVV.

The chain links TRBV20-1 to TRBJ2-3; 8 nucleotides align to TRBD1. The V gene end was trimmed by 3 bases and the J gene end by 4 bases; junction bases not matched to a gene: 6. In germline, CDR1 is DFQATT, CDR2 SNEGSKA (reference sequence). The CDR3 spans 14 residues. CDR3 in DNA: TGCAGTGCTAGGGGACCGACAGGGGCAGATACGCAGTATTTT. Protein sequence: CSARGPTGADTQYF.